Described below is a single T cell receptor (beta chain) sequence and its context. The germline gives CDR1 GTSNPN, CDR2 SVGIG (reference sequence). Trimming stripped 5 bases from V and 4 bases from J, with 17 bases between. The CDR3 length is 15 residues. Study donors comprised healthy, HIV-negative adults devoid of recent acute infection or vaccination. The source of the sample is a study of shared clonotypes between healthy human individuals. The method was immunoSEQ multiplex PCR; TCRdb's version includes in-frame clones alone and lacks a portion of them. The top ten hold under 15% of the sample, which has some 470,000 clones, over 60% seen once.

The chain links TRBV30 to TRBJ1-4; a weak D match, TRBD1 (5 bases). The TCR originated in a middle-aged woman in good health. Some clones in this sample may be carry-over from other donors' samples. Sequenced: PBMCs. In nucleotides, the CDR3 is TGTGCCTGGGCCGACTGGTACGGGGGTAATGAAAAACTGTTTTTT. Protein: CAWADWYGGNEKLFF. The full variable domain, its missing parts supplied by reference TRBV30 and TRBJ1-4, is SQTIHQWPATLVQPVGSPLSLECTVEGTSNPNLYWYRQAAGRGLQLLFYSVGIGQISSEVPQNLSASRPQDRQFILSSKKLLLSDSGFYLCAWADWYGGNEKLFFGSGTQLSVL.